One T cell receptor (beta chain) is described in this entry. This entry belongs to a study of shared clonotypes between healthy human individuals. Data came from immunoSEQ multiplex PCR; TCRdb stores just in-frame clones and leaves some out. This sample has around 500,000 clones; 70% to 80% occur once, and the top ten carry under 15%. Unmatched junction bases numbered 4, after V lost 4 bases and J lost 4 bases. CDR1 WSHSY and CDR2 SAAADI come from the germline V gene. The CDR3 loop spans 13 amino acids. V and J are TRBV10-2 and TRBJ2-7, with 7 bases aligning to TRBD2. This TCR was recovered from a woman between 40 and 55 years old in good health. Some clones in this sample may be carry-over from other donors' samples. Sequencing was carried out using PBMCs. CDR3 protein: CASSVRELYEQYF. The CDR3 nucleotides read TGCGCCAGCAGTGTGCGGGAGCTTTACGAGCAGTACTTC.